This TCR beta chain was found in a study of blood T cell repertoires in COVID-19. This clone was seen only once. Profiling relied on immunoSEQ multiplex PCR, and the TCRdb table lists in-frame clones only, not all of them. The sample gives about 200,000 clones, 92% of which show up once; 1% to 1.5% is in the top ten. CDR3 length: 13 residues. Germline V gives CDR1 LNHDA, CDR2 SQIVND (reference sequence). The V end was cut by 9 bases, the J end by 6 bases, with 14 bases between. Sequencing input: peripheral blood. This chain links TRBV19 with TRBJ1-4; D remains unclear. The TCR originated in a man aged 25 to 45 with acute or convalescent COVID-19. As DNA, the CDR3 is TGTGCCAGCGGCGGGTTTTCCGATGAAAAACTGTTTTTT. Translation gives CASGGFSDEKLFF.